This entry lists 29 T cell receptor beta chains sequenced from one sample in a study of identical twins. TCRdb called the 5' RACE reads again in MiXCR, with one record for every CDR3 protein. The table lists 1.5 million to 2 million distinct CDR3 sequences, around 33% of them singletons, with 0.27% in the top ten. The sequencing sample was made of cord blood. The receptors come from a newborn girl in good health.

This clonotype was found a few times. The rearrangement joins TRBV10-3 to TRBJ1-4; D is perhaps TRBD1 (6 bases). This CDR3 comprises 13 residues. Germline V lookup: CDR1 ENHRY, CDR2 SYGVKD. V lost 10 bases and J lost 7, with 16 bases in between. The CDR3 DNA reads TGTGCCACCGCAGACAGGTCTAGTGAAAAACTGTTTTTT. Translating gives CATADRSSEKLFF.

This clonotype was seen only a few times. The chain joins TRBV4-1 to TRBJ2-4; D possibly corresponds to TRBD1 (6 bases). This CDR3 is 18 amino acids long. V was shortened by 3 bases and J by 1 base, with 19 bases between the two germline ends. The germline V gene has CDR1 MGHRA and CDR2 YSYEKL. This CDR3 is CASSHGPQGKRAKNIQYF. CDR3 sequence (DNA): TGCGCCAGCAGCCATGGACCTCAGGGGAAGAGGGCCAAAAACATTCAGTACTTC.

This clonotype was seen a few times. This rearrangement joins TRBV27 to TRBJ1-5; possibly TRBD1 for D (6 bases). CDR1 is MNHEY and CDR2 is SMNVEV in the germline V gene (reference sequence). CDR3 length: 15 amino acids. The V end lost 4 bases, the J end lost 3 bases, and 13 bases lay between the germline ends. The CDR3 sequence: CASSWSRGPNQPQHF. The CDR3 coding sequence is TGTGCCAGCAGTTGGTCCAGGGGCCCCAATCAGCCCCAGCATTTT.

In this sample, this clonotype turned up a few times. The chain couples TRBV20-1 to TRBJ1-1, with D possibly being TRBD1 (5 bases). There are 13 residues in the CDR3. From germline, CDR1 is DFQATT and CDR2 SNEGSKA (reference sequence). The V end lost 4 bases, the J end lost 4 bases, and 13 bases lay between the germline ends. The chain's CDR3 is CSANVRAPTEAFF. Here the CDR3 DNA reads TGCAGTGCTAACGTCAGGGCCCCCACTGAAGCTTTCTTT.

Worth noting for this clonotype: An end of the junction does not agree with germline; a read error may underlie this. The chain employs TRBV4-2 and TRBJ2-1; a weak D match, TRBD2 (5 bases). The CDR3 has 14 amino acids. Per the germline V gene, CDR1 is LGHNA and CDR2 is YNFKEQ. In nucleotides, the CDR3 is TGTGCCAGCAGCCAGCGGGTCTCCTACGATGAGCAGTTCTTC. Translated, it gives CASSQRVSYDEQFF.

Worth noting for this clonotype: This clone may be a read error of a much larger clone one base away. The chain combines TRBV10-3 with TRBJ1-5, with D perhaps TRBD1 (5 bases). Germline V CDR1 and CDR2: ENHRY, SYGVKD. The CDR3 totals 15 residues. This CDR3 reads CAISESGHSDQPQHF. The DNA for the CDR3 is TGTGCCATCAGTGAGTCAGGACATAGCGATCAGCCCCAGCATTTT.

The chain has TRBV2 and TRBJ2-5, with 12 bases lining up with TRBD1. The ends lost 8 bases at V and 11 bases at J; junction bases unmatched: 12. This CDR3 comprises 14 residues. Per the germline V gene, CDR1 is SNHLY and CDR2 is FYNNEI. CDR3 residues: CASQGQGASDEQYF. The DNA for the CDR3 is TGTGCCAGCCAGGGACAGGGGGCTTCGGATGAGCAGTACTTC.

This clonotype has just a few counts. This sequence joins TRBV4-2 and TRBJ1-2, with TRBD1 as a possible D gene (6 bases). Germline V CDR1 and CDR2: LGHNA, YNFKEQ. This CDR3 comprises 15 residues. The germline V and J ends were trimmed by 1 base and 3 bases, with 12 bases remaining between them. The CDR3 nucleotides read TGTGCCAGCAGCCAAGGGGGGGGCTTGGACTATGGCTACACCTTC. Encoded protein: CASSQGGGLDYGYTF.

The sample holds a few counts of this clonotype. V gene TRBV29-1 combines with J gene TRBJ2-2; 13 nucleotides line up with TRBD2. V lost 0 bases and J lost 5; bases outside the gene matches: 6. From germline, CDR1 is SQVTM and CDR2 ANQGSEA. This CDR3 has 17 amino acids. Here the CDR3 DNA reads TGCAGCGTTGAAGATATGGGACTAGCGGGACGAACCGGGGAGCTGTTTTTT. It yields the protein CSVEDMGLAGRTGELFF.

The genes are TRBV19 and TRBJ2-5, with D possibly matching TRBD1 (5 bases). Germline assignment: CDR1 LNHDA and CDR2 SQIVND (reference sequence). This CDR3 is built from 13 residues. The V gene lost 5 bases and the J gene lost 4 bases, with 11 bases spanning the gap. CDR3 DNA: TGTGCCAGTAGTCCTGGGGCAGCAGAGACCCAGTACTTC. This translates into CASSPGAAETQYF.

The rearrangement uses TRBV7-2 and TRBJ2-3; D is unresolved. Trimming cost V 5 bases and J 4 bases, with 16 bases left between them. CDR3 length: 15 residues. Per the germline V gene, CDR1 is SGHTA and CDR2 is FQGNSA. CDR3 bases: TGTGCCAGCAGCCCTAGTTGGTTGTTTTCAGATACGCAGTATTTT. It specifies CASSPSWLFSDTQYF. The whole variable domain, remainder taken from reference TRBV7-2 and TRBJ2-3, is GAGVSQSPSNKVTEKGKDVELRCDPISGHTALYWYRQSLGQGLEFLIYFQGNSAPDKSGLPSDRFSAERTGGSVSTLTIQRTQQEDSAVYLCASSPSWLFSDTQYFGPGTRLTVL.

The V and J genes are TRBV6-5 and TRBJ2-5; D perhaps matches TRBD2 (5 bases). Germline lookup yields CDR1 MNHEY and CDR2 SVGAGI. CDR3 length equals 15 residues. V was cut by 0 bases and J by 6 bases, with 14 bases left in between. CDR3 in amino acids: CASSYSYLALKTQYF. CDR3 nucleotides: TGTGCCAGCAGTTACTCGTACCTAGCCCTCAAGACCCAGTACTTC.

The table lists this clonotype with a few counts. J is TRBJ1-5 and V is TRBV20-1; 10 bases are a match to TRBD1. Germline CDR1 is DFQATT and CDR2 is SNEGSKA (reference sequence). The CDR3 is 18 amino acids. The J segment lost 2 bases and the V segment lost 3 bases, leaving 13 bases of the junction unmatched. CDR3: CSASLTGTGDGRNQPQHF. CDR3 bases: TGCAGTGCTAGCCTAACCGGGACAGGGGATGGGCGCAATCAGCCCCAGCATTTT.

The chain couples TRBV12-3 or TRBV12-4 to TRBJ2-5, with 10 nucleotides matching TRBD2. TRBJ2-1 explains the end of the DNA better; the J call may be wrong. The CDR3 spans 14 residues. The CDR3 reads CASGLAEVQETQFF. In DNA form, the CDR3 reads TGTGCCAGCGGACTAGCGGAAGTACAAGAGACCCAGTTCTTC.

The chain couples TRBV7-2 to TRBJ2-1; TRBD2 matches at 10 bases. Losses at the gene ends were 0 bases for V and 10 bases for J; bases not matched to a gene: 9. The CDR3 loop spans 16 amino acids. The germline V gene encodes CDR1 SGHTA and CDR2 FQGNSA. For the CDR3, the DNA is TGTGCCAGCAGCTTAGCATCTCTAGCGGGGGCCAAAGAGCAGTTCTTC. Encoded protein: CASSLASLAGAKEQFF. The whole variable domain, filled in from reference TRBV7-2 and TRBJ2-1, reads GAGVSQSPSNKVTEKGKDVELRCDPISGHTALYWYRQSLGQGLEFLIYFQGNSAPDKSGLPSDRFSAERTGGSVSTLTIQRTQQEDSAVYLCASSLASLAGAKEQFFGPGTRLTVL.

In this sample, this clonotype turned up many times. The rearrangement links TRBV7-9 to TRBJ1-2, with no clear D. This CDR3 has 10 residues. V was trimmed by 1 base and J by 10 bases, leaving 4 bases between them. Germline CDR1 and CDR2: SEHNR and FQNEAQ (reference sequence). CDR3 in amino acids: CASSLGDYTF. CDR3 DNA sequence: TGTGCCAGCAGCTTAGGTGACTACACCTTC.

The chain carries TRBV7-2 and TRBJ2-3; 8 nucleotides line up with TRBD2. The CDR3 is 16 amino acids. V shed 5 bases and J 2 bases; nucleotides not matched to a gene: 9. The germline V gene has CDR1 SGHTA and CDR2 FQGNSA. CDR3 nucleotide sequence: TGTGCCAGCAGCCCTTCCTTAGCGGGGCCCACAGATACGCAGTATTTT. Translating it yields CASSPSLAGPTDTQYF.

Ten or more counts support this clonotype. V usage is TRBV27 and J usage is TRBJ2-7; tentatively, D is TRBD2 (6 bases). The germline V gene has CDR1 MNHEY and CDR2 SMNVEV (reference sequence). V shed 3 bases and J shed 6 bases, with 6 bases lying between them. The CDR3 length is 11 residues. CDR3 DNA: TGTGCCAGCAGTTTCGGGGGCGAGCAGTACTTC. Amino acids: CASSFGGEQYF.

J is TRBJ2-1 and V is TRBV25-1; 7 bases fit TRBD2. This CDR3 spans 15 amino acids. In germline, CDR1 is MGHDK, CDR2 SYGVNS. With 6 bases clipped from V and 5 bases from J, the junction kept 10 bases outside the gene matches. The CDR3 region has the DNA TGTGCCAGCAGCCGGGGGGTACGGGTGAACAATGAGCAGTTCTTC. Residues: CASSRGVRVNNEQFF.

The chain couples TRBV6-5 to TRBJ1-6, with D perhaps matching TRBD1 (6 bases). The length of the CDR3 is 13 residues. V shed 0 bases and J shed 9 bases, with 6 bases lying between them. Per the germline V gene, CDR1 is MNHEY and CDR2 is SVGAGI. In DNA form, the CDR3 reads TGTGCCAGCAGTTACTCCAGGGGTTCACCCCTCCACTTT. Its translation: CASSYSRGSPLHF.

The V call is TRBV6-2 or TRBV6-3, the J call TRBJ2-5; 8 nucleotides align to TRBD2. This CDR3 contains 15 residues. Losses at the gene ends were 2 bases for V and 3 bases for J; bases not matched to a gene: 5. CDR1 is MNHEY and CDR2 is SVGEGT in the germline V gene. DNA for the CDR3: TGTGCCAGCAGTTACGTAGCGGGGTCGGAAGAGACCCAGTACTTC. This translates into CASSYVAGSEETQYF.

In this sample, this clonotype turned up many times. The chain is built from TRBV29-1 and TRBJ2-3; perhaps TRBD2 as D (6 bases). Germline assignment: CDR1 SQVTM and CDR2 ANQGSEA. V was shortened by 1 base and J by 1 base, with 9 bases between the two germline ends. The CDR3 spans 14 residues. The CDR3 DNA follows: TGCAGCGTTGAAGGGGCTAGCGGCACAGATACGCAGTATTTT. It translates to CSVEGASGTDTQYF.

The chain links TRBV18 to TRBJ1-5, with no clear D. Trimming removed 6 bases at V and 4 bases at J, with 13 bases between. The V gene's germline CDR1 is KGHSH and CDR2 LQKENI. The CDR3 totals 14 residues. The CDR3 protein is CASSAYGENQPQHF. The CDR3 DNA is TGTGCCAGCTCGGCCTATGGGGAGAATCAGCCCCAGCATTTT.

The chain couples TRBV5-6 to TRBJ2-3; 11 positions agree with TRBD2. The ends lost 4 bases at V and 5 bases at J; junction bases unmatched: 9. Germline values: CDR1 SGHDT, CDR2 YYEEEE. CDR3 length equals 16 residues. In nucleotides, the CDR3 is TGTGCCAGCAGCCCCCCACCGGGACTAGCGGTAGATACGCAGTATTTT. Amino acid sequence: CASSPPPGLAVDTQYF.

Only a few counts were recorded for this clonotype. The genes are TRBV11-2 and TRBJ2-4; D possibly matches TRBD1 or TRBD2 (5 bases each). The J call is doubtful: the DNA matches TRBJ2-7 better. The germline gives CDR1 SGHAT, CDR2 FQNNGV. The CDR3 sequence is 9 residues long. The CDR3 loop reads CERGYEQYF. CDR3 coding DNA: TGTGAGAGGGGCTACGAGCAGTACTTC.

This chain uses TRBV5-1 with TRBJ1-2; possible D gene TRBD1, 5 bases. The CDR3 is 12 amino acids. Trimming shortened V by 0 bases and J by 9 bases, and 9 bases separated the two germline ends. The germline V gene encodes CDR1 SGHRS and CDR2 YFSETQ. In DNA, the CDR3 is TGCGCCAGCAGCTTGGACAGGCGAAGCTACACCTTC. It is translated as CASSLDRRSYTF.

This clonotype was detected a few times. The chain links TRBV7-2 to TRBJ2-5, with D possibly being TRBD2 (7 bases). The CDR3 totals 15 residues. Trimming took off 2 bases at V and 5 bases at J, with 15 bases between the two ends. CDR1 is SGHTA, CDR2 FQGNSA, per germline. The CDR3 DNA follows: TGTGCCAGCAGCTTACCTGTGGGGGGGCGGGAGACCCAGTACTTC. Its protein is CASSLPVGGRETQYF.

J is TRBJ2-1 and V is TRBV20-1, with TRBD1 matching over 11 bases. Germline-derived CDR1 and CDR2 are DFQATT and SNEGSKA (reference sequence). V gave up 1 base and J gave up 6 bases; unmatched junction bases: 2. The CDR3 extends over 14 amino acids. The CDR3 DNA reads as TGCAGTGCTAGAGGGGGGACAGGGGGCAATGAGCAGTTCTTC. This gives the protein CSARGGTGGNEQFF.

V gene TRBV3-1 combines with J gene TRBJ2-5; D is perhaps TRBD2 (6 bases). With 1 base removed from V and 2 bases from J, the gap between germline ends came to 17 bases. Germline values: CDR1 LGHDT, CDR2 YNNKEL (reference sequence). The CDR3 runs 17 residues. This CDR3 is CASSQGLVRGRQETQYF. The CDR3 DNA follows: TGTGCCAGCAGCCAAGGACTAGTTAGAGGGCGTCAAGAGACCCAGTACTTC.